This T cell receptor (beta chain) was retrieved from a study of blood T cells in healthy people across ages (dated by TCRdb to between 2015 and 2016). General notes on the study: Template switching captured roughly one uniquely barcoded TCR beta cDNA molecule per two T cells in model experiments. The study measured age-related changes in TCR beta repertoire diversity using deep sequencing normalized with unique cDNA molecular identifiers. Donors were grouped into four age groups: young (average approximately 16 years), middle-aged (approximately 41), aged (around 62) and long-lived (less than 85). To avoid experimental bias, donors of different ages were randomly spread across the sequencing lanes. The study analyzed two additional independent replicas of 1 million unique cDNA reads from the same blood draw for two donors, one aged 18 to 30 and one aged 80 or older. Points the paper makes about the study in general: Estimates of total diversity from one million sequenced T cells were regarded as lower bounds and underestimates. The percentage of naive T cells measured by flow cytometry correlated strongly with observed TCR beta diversity. Because donor CMV infection status was unknown, age-related changes in expanded clonotypes were potentially confounded. Observed TCR beta diversity per million T cells fell roughly linearly with age, and a significant reduction was already apparent by age approximately 40. Bulk unsorted PBMC profiling prevented conclusive comparison of naive and antigen-experienced compartments. The long-lived group showed more naive CD4+ T cells, fewer expanded clones and increased TCR diversity than the aged group, suggesting age selection.

Concerning this clonotype: What antigen it recognizes has not been identified. Base qualities were left out, and no much larger clone turns up one base away.

The donors were roughly 40 Caucasian individuals from Russia, aged roughly 6 to 100 years, who were systemically healthy. Each donor gave about 10 milliliters of peripheral blood, drawn into EDTA-treated Vacutainer tubes. Ficoll-Paque density-gradient centrifugation was used to isolate PBMCs, with at least 6.5 million per sample. Total RNA, at least 6 micrograms per sample, was extracted from PBMCs with Trizol reagent. For every donor, an aliquot of PBMCs went through flow cytometry to measure the percentages of naive CD45RAhigh/CD27high T cells. Counted from cysteine to phenylalanine, this CDR3 has 14 amino acids. Of all the DNA, just the CDR3 is kept, 42 bases in frame from base 1. From a lookup of the germline V gene (reference sequence), CDR1 and CDR2 are DFQATT and SNEGSKA. The library came from 5' RACE. Reads for this sample came from an Illumina HiSeq 2500. The second PCR ran for roughly 7 to 11 cycles and used a J-beta primer mix along with a sample-barcoded 5' primer. A unique molecular identifier was introduced onto each TCR beta cDNA molecule by a template-switch 5' adaptor carrying 12 random nucleotides. At least 2.5 million CDR3-containing paired-end reads were obtained from each sample. The Mint cDNA synthesis kit, primed by a TRBC-specific oligonucleotide, was used to synthesize first-strand cDNA from all RNA. All cDNA was treated with uracil-DNA glycosylase and then went through a first 18-cycle PCR with the universal primers M1SS and BC2_uni_R. As for how the authors treated the data: For normalization, 1 million high-quality reads were randomly selected from each sample, with every read carrying a distinct molecular identifier. Instead of being binned into consensus sequences, reads with shared molecular identifiers were discarded. MiTCR, set to a Q25 quality threshold and the strictest error-elimination algorithm, was used for CDR3 identification, clonotype clustering and error correction. A nonparametric unseen species model using Euler transformation provided a lower-bound estimate of total TCR beta diversity. TCRdb trimmed public reads at Q25 via fastp, called clones via MiXCR and kept in-frame beta chains. Merged by CDR3 protein, the rows form single entries marked with the most common genes and DNA. V and J calls and clone size were set by TCRdb, not the authors. The sample profile shows hundreds of thousands of distinct CDR3 sequences; roughly three fifths of them were found once. The ten most abundant clones make up roughly 25% of the sample.

The sequence links TRBV20-1 to TRBJ2-7, with 9 bases in between that match TRBD2. The J call could be wrong; TRBJ2-5 is a better fit for the DNA end. This sequence originates from a middle-aged man in good health. The sequenced sample consisted of blood. The CDR3 amino acid sequence is: CSAGVAGARETQYF. The DNA sequence follows: TGCAGTGCTGGTGTAGCGGGGGCCAGGGAGACCCAGTACTTC.